This T cell receptor (beta chain) is from a study of blood T cells in healthy people across ages. Study observations and caveats: Whereas aged donors had fewer naive CD4+ cells, long-lived donors had more of them and higher diversity.

Only a few counts were recorded for this clonotype. Its antigen is undetermined. PCR was performed a second time for about 6 to 12 cycles using a sample-barcoded 5' primer and a J-beta primer mix. TCRdb reanalysed the 5' RACE reads using MiXCR and keeps one entry per CDR3 protein. The sample lists about 930,000 distinct CDR3 sequences, about 27% occurring once. CDR1 and CDR2 (germline): GTSNPN, SVGIG (reference sequence). V shed 0 bases and J shed 8 bases, with 10 bases lying between them. The CDR3 totals 12 residues. For every donor, a draw yielded about 10 milliliters of peripheral blood. Each sample yielded at least 6 million isolated PBMCs. These data also featured in a second study, about T cells of mothers and their children. That source notes: Thymic selection molds TCR recombination products alike in related and unrelated pairs.

The V and J genes are TRBV30 and TRBJ1-2; unclear D gene. Sequencing was done on a sample of blood. The source of this sequence is a woman aged 40 to 50 in good health. The CDR3 loop is CAWSVQTVGYTF. The CDR3 region has the DNA TGTGCCTGGAGTGTCCAGACGGTAGGCTACACCTTC. Using reference TRBV30 and TRBJ1-2 for the parts outside the CDR3, the full variable domain is SQTIHQWPATLVQPVGSPLSLECTVEGTSNPNLYWYRQAAGRGLQLLFYSVGIGQISSEVPQNLSASRPQDRQFILSSKKLLLSDSGFYLCAWSVQTVGYTFGSGTRLTVV.